This entry concerns a single T cell receptor (beta chain). When the RNA was reverse transcribed, random hexamers were used with an input of 0.5 to 1 ug. The amplification used immunoSEQ multiplex PCR on TCR beta CDR3; it spanned 54 Vbeta and 13 Jbeta. TCRdb re-analysed the immunoSEQ multiplex PCR reads in MiXCR, keeping a single row per CDR3 protein. This table holds about 180,000 distinct CDR3 sequences, about 95% found once. CDR1 is MNHEY, CDR2 SVGAGI, per germline. The V gene lost 7 bases and the J gene lost 2 bases, with 7 bases spanning the gap. The CDR3 has 12 amino acids. The authors carried out high-throughput sequencing of TCR beta. They applied it to CD8+ and CD4+ T cells obtained from blood. In the multiple sclerosis control group, patients were treatment-naive and had stable or active relapsing-remitting disease. FACS was used to enrich TEMRA cells, whereas the CD8+ and CD4+ T cells were obtained by negative isolation.

This specimen belongs to a study of CD8 T cells in Susac syndrome. The sequenced sample consisted of CD8+ T cells from PBMCs. This chain links TRBV6-5 with TRBJ2-3; D gene ambiguous. This TCR came from a human donor with multiple sclerosis. This chain's CDR3 is CASTGHTDTQYF. Here the CDR3 DNA reads TGTGCCAGCACCGGCCACACAGATACGCAGTATTTT.